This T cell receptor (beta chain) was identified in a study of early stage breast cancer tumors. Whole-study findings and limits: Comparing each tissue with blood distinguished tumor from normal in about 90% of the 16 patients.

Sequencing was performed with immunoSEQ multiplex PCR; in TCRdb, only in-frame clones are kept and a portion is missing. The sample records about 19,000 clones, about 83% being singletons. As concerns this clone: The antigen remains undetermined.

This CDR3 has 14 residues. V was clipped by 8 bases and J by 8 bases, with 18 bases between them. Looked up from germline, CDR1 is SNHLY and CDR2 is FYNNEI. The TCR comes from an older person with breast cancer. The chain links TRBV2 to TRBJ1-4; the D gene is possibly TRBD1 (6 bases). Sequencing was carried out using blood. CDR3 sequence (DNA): TGTGCCAGCTGCTTACAGGGTAGGGGGGAAAAACTGTTTTTT. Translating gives CASCLQGRGEKLFF.